These 27 T cell receptor beta chains were all obtained from the same sample, sequenced in a study of siplizumab effects on memory and regulatory T cells. Assay used: immunoSEQ multiplex PCR; TCRdb lists only in-frame clones, some missing. The sample records tens of thousands of clones, roughly 85% being singletons. The sequencing sample was made of memory CD4+ T cells sorted from blood. These receptors were obtained from a human donor in good health.

J is TRBJ1-2 and V is TRBV5-1; a weak D match, TRBD1 (6 bases). CDR3 length: 15 residues. Trimming cost V 4 bases and J 4 bases, with 17 bases left between them. Germline loops: CDR1 SGHRS, CDR2 YFSETQ. The CDR3 nucleotides read TGCGCCAGCAGCGCGGGACACCGGGATCCCTATGGCTACACCTTC. Protein: CASSAGHRDPYGYTF. Supplemented by reference TRBV5-1 and TRBJ1-2, the full variable domain reads KAGVTQTPRYLIKTRGQQVTLSCSPISGHRSVSWYQQTPGQGLQFLFEYFSETQRNKGNFPGRFSGRQFSNSRSEMNVSTLELGDSALYLCASSAGHRDPYGYTFGSGTRLTVV.

The gene calls are TRBV4-2 and TRBJ2-1, with a weak D call TRBD2 (6 bases). Between the trimmed V and J ends, which lost 4 bases and 1 base, there was a span of 14 bases. CDR3 length: 16 residues. Germline V gives CDR1 LGHNA, CDR2 YNFKEQ. This CDR3 is CASSLQMEGSYNEQFF. The CDR3 DNA sequence: TGTGCCAGCAGCCTTCAAATGGAGGGTTCCTACAATGAGCAGTTCTTC.

The J gene is TRBJ1-1, the V gene TRBV5-1; TRBD1 might be the D (6 bases). Germline-derived CDR1 and CDR2 are SGHRS and YFSETQ. The CDR3 length is 15 residues. Trimming left V 0 bases short and J 6 bases short, with 15 bases between. In DNA form, the CDR3 reads TGCGCCAGCAGCTTGGAAACAGGGAGTCGCCCTGAAGCTTTCTTT. Residues: CASSLETGSRPEAFF.

This clone was observed a handful of times. This chain links TRBV29-1 with TRBJ1-1; no clear D. The CDR3 runs to 16 residues. Trimming removed 3 bases at V and 0 bases at J, with 17 bases between. Germline CDR1 reads SQVTM; CDR2 reads ANQGSEA. This CDR3 is CSVEGLTNGMNTEAFF. Written as DNA, the CDR3 is TGCAGCGTTGAGGGGTTAACAAATGGAATGAACACTGAAGCTTTCTTT.

The V call is TRBV5-4, the J call TRBJ2-3; TRBD2 agrees at 11 bases. V shed 6 bases, J shed 5 bases, and the junction held 11 bases outside the gene matches. CDR1 is SGHNT, CDR2 YYREEE, per germline (reference sequence). CDR3 size: 16 residues. The CDR3 DNA follows: TGTGCCAGCACACCCGATAGCGGGAGGGCCTTAGATACGCAGTATTTT. Encoded protein: CASTPDSGRALDTQYF.

The rearrangement joins TRBV10-3 to TRBJ1-1; D is possibly TRBD1 (5 bases). Trimming pared 11 bases from V and 1 base from J, leaving 17 bases between. The germline CDR1 and CDR2 sequences are ENHRY and SYGVKD. The CDR3 extends over 14 amino acids. The CDR3 DNA sequence: TGTGCCTCTGGGGCTACAGGCCGGAACACTGAAGCTTTCTTT. Translation gives CASGATGRNTEAFF.

The gene calls are TRBV7-6 and TRBJ2-7; 9 positions match TRBD2. Per the germline V gene, CDR1 is SGHVS and CDR2 is FNYEAQ. The V and J ends lost 2 bases and 7 bases, in that order; junction bases with no gene match: 6. The CDR3 spans 14 residues. The DNA for the CDR3 is TGTGCCAGCAGCTTATTAGCGGGAGAAAGGGAGCAGTACTTC. Residues: CASSLLAGEREQYF.

The chain employs TRBV18 and TRBJ2-4; D is possibly TRBD2 (5 bases). The V end lost 1 base, the J end lost 9 bases, and 10 bases lay between the germline ends. This CDR3 has 13 amino acids. Germline V gene sequence: CDR1 KGHSH, CDR2 LQKENI. CDR3 sequence reads: CASSPQRDSIQYF. CDR3 nucleotides: TGTGCCAGCTCACCACAGAGGGATAGCATTCAGTACTTC.

The chain couples TRBV2 to TRBJ2-3, with D possibly being TRBD1 (5 bases). V dropped 6 bases and J dropped 10 bases, with 17 bases sitting between them. Per germline, CDR1 SNHLY and CDR2 FYNNEI. This CDR3 comprises 13 residues. Here the CDR3 reads CASSAQITGPQYF. The CDR3 DNA is TGTGCCAGCAGCGCCCAGATCACAGGTCCGCAGTATTTT.

This clone came up a few times. This chain links TRBV13 with TRBJ1-1, with D unclear. The V gene's germline CDR1 is PRHDT and CDR2 FYEKMQ (reference sequence). Trimming stripped 5 bases from V and 6 bases from J, with 16 bases between. The CDR3 is 14 amino acids. The CDR3 here is CASSPGEKLAEAFF. DNA for the CDR3: TGTGCCAGCAGCCCCGGGGAGAAGCTCGCTGAAGCTTTCTTT.

The rearrangement links TRBV7-2 to TRBJ2-1, with 15 bases that match TRBD2. The CDR3 consists of 17 residues. V lost 1 base, J lost 6 bases, and 4 bases stayed unmatched. Germline-derived CDR1 and CDR2 are SGHTA and FQGNSA. The CDR3 reads CASSLGGLAGGFNEQFF. The DNA for the CDR3 is TGTGCCAGCAGCTTAGGGGGACTAGCGGGAGGATTCAATGAGCAGTTCTTC. Full variable domain (missing parts from reference TRBV7-2 and TRBJ2-1): GAGVSQSPSNKVTEKGKDVELRCDPISGHTALYWYRQSLGQGLEFLIYFQGNSAPDKSGLPSDRFSAERTGGSVSTLTIQRTQQEDSAVYLCASSLGGLAGGFNEQFFGPGTRLTVL.

The rearrangement uses TRBV10-2 and TRBJ1-1; tentative D call: TRBD1 (6 bases). This CDR3 is built from 15 residues. V gave up 4 bases and J gave up 4 bases, with 16 bases separating them. Germline V CDR1 and CDR2: WSHSY, SAAADI. For the CDR3, the DNA is TGCGCCAGCAGTGTTTACAGGGACGGAGGCACTGAAGCTTTCTTT. This codes for CASSVYRDGGTEAFF.

V gene TRBV29-1 combines with J gene TRBJ2-5, with TRBD2 matching 9 bases. Germline V gene data show CDR1 as SQVTM and CDR2 as ANQGSEA. Losses at the gene ends were 2 bases for V and 2 bases for J; bases not matched to a gene: 12. The CDR3 extends over 17 amino acids. CDR3 protein: CSVENSRRGGIQETQYF. The CDR3 DNA reads as TGCAGCGTTGAAAATTCGAGGCGGGGGGGAATTCAAGAGACCCAGTACTTC.

The J gene is TRBJ1-5, the V gene TRBV15; D is ambiguous. CDR3 length: 14 residues. From germline, CDR1 is LNHNV and CDR2 YYDKDF (reference sequence). With 0 bases removed from V and 5 bases from J, the gap between germline ends came to 8 bases. CDR3 amino acids: CATSRDFGYQPQHF. The CDR3 bases are TGTGCCACCAGCAGAGATTTCGGGTATCAGCCCCAGCATTTT.

V is TRBV7-2 and J is TRBJ1-2, with D hard to call. The CDR3 sequence is 12 residues long. V was trimmed by 1 base and J by 8 bases, leaving 8 bases between them. CDR1 is SGHTA, CDR2 FQGNSA, per germline. CDR3: CASSLVLWGYTF. CDR3 DNA sequence: TGTGCCAGCAGCTTAGTTCTTTGGGGCTACACCTTC.

J is TRBJ2-7 and V is TRBV18; 7 nucleotides line up with TRBD2. V trimming: 3 bases; J trimming: 2 bases; junction bases outside the gene matches: 13. This CDR3 comprises 17 residues. Germline lookup yields CDR1 KGHSH and CDR2 LQKENI. The CDR3 DNA follows: TGTGCCAGCTCACCGGGGCCTAGCGGCCGAGGGACCTACGAGCAGTACTTC. Its translation is CASSPGPSGRGTYEQYF.

The CDR3 protein is CASKSGSSYNEQFF. The CDR3 DNA follows: TGTGCCAGTAAAAGCGGGAGCTCCTACAATGAGCAGTTCTTC. The rearrangement uses TRBV19 and TRBJ2-1; 8 bases align to TRBD2. The trim removed 7 bases at V and 0 bases at J, leaving 2 bases unmatched. Germline CDR1 LNHDA, CDR2 SQIVND (reference sequence). The CDR3 extends over 14 amino acids. Combining the CDR3 with reference TRBV19 and TRBJ2-1 gives the whole variable domain DGGITQSPKYLFRKEGQNVTLSCEQNLNHDAMYWYRQDPGQGLRLIYYSQIVNDFQKGDIAEGYSVSREKKESFPLTVTSAQKNPTAFYLCASKSGSSYNEQFFGPGTRLTVL.

The J gene is TRBJ1-1, the V gene TRBV5-1; 8 bases align to TRBD1. This CDR3 comprises 15 residues. The germline V gene has CDR1 SGHRS and CDR2 YFSETQ. Trimming cost V 4 bases and J 1 base; bases outside gene matches: 6. Written as DNA, the CDR3 is TGCGCCAGCAGCGACAGACAGGGGAAGAACACTGAAGCTTTCTTT. Translation gives CASSDRQGKNTEAFF. Variable domain in full (rest from reference TRBV5-1 and TRBJ1-1): KAGVTQTPRYLIKTRGQQVTLSCSPISGHRSVSWYQQTPGQGLQFLFEYFSETQRNKGNFPGRFSGRQFSNSRSEMNVSTLELGDSALYLCASSDRQGKNTEAFFGQGTRLTVV.

The chain has TRBV4-2 and TRBJ2-3; 7 bases agree with TRBD2. V trimming: 2 bases; J trimming: 5 bases; junction bases outside the gene matches: 7. CDR3 length: 15 residues. Germline CDR1 reads LGHNA; CDR2 reads YNFKEQ. The CDR3 coding sequence is TGTGCCAGCAGCCAATCTAGCGGAGGGATAGATACGCAGTATTTT. It specifies CASSQSSGGIDTQYF.

The J gene is TRBJ1-2, the V gene TRBV6-1; D unresolved. This CDR3 region has 12 residues. Trimming removed 5 bases at V and 4 bases at J, with 8 bases between. Germline CDR1 MNHNS, CDR2 SASEGT. CDR3 region: CASSSRFYGYTF. CDR3 bases: TGTGCCAGCAGTTCACGATTCTATGGCTACACCTTC.

The J gene is TRBJ1-2, the V gene TRBV5-6, with D tentatively TRBD1 (5 bases). CDR3 size: 13 residues. Germline values: CDR1 SGHDT, CDR2 YYEEEE. V lost 2 bases and J lost 7, with 12 bases in between. The DNA of the CDR3 is TGTGCCAGCAGCTTAGGGGAGGGTGGTGGCTACACCTTC. Its translation: CASSLGEGGGYTF. The full variable domain, with the rest looked up from reference TRBV5-6 and TRBJ1-2, is DAGVTQSPTHLIKTRGQQVTLRCSPKSGHDTVSWYQQALGQGPQFIFQYYEEEERQRGNFPDRFSGHQFPNYSSELNVNALLLGDSALYLCASSLGEGGGYTFGSGTRLTVV.

This clone appeared once. The V gene is TRBV12-5, the J gene TRBJ1-1; D is undetermined. The V gene's germline CDR1 is LGHNT and CDR2 FRNRAP. V lost 7 bases and J lost 4, with 13 bases in between. The CDR3 extends over 13 amino acids. CDR3 loop: CASAQEGGTEAFF. The CDR3 DNA reads as TGTGCTAGTGCCCAGGAGGGTGGCACTGAAGCTTTCTTT.

This chain links TRBV7-9 with TRBJ1-4; no definite D call. This CDR3 is 16 amino acids long. Trimming removed 1 base at V and 2 bases at J, with 11 bases between. The germline CDR1 and CDR2 sequences are SEHNR and FQNEAQ (reference sequence). CDR3: CASSLVSGSTNEKLFF. As DNA, the CDR3 is TGTGCCAGCAGCTTAGTTTCGGGTAGCACTAATGAAAAACTGTTTTTT.

This sequence joins TRBV10-3 and TRBJ2-5; TRBD2 might be the D (5 bases). The CDR3 is made up of 16 amino acids. Looked up from germline, CDR1 is ENHRY and CDR2 is SYGVKD. V lost 3 bases to trimming and J lost 4 bases, with 18 bases between them. CDR3 region: CAISDSGERNRETQYF. In nucleotides, the CDR3 is TGTGCCATCAGTGACTCTGGGGAGCGAAACCGAGAGACCCAGTACTTC.

About this clone: Other DNA sequences of this sample code for an identical CDR3. V and J are TRBV27 and TRBJ1-6; D gene unclear. Germline CDR1 is MNHEY and CDR2 is SMNVEV (reference sequence). This CDR3 has 13 amino acids. V lost 2 bases and J lost 5, with 4 bases in between. The DNA of the CDR3 is TGTGCCAGCAGTTTACGGCATAATTCACCCCTCCACTTT. Protein sequence: CASSLRHNSPLHF.

The genes are TRBV5-1 and TRBJ2-7; 12 bases match TRBD1. This CDR3 has 14 amino acids. Losses at the gene ends were 4 bases for V and 7 bases for J; bases not matched to a gene: 6. Per germline, CDR1 SGHRS and CDR2 YFSETQ. For the CDR3, the DNA is TGCGCCAGCAGCCAGGGACAGGGGGCAGGTGAGCAGTACTTC. Translation: CASSQGQGAGEQYF.

Only a few counts were recorded for this clone. J is TRBJ2-1 and V is TRBV6-1; 9 nucleotides line up with TRBD2. The trim removed 7 bases at V and 9 bases at J, leaving 7 bases unmatched. Germline V CDR1 and CDR2: MNHNS, SASEGT. The CDR3 totals 13 residues. CDR3 sequence (DNA): TGTGCCAGCATGGTAGCGGGAGTAATTGAGCAGTTCTTC. Protein product: CASMVAGVIEQFF.